This is a list of T cell receptor beta chains from one sample in a study of patients and donors after allogeneic stem cell transplantation. In TCRdb, the RT-PCR reads were re-called with MiXCR into one record per CDR3 protein. The profile covers about 100,000 distinct CDR3 sequences, with about a third appearing a single time and around 30% taken by the ten largest. The sequencing input was blood, either unsorted or a sorted T cell fraction (not recorded which). Every receptor here comes from a human donor who was either an allogeneic HSCT recipient or a stem cell or donor lymphocyte infusion donor (not recorded which). It is not recorded whose cells these are; they may come from a transplant donor. The CDR3 runs from the conserved cysteine through the conserved F or W. D genes are given only for firm matches. Only some rows state a clone size, as once, few, many or a class for expanded clones.

J gene: TRBJ2-1
V gene: TRBV12-3/TRBV12-4
D gene: .
clone size: .
CDR3 protein: CASRSHNEQFF
CDR3 DNA: TGTGCCAGCAGATCACACAATGAGCAGTTCTTC

J gene: TRBJ2-1
V gene: TRBV30
D gene: .
clone size: .
CDR3 protein: CAWSGLHAYNEQFF
CDR3 DNA: TGTGCCTGGAGTGGACTACACGCGTACAATGAGCAGTTCTTC

J gene: TRBJ1-4
V gene: TRBV19
D gene: .
clone size: few
CDR3 protein: CASSVDSNEKLFF
CDR3 DNA: TGTGCCAGTAGTGTGGACAGTAATGAAAAACTGTTTTTT

J gene: TRBJ1-3
V gene: TRBV29-1
D gene: .
clone size: few
CDR3 protein: CSVGTASGNTIYF
CDR3 DNA: TGCAGCGTAGGGACGGCCTCTGGAAACACCATATATTTT

J gene: TRBJ2-3
V gene: TRBV29-1
D gene: .
clone size: .
CDR3 protein: CSAAAPHTQYF
CDR3 DNA: TGCAGCGCCGCGGCCCCTCATACGCAGTATTTT

J gene: TRBJ1-6
V gene: TRBV12-3/TRBV12-4
D gene: .
clone size: few
CDR3 protein: CASSFSWNSPLHF
CDR3 DNA: TGTGCCAGCAGTTTTAGTTGGAATTCACCCCTCCACTTT

J gene: TRBJ2-4
V gene: TRBV28
D gene: .
clone size: few
CDR3 protein: CASSFPGKVDIQYF
CDR3 DNA: TGTGCCAGCAGCTTCCCGGGGAAGGTGGACATTCAGTACTTC

J gene: TRBJ1-1
V gene: TRBV12-3/TRBV12-4
D gene: .
clone size: many
CDR3 protein: CASRKRGVTEAFF
CDR3 DNA: TGTGCCAGCAGAAAACGGGGGGTCACTGAAGCTTTCTTT

J gene: TRBJ2-7
V gene: TRBV5-1
D gene: .
clone size: .
CDR3 protein: CASSLAPRRSYEQYF
CDR3 DNA: TGCGCCAGCAGCTTGGCCCCGAGGAGGTCCTACGAGCAGTACTTC

J gene: TRBJ2-3
V gene: TRBV18
D gene: .
clone size: .
CDR3 protein: CASSPRASADTQYF
CDR3 DNA: TGTGCCAGCTCACCTAGGGCTAGCGCAGATACGCAGTATTTT

J gene: TRBJ1-1
V gene: TRBV12-5
D gene: .
clone size: .
CDR3 protein: CASGLRATEAFF
CDR3 DNA: TGTGCTAGTGGCCTGAGAGCCACTGAAGCTTTCTTT

J gene: TRBJ2-7
V gene: TRBV20-1
D gene: .
clone size: .
CDR3 protein: CSAKRDNYEQYF
CDR3 DNA: TGCAGTGCTAAACGGGACAACTACGAGCAGTACTTC

J gene: TRBJ1-4
V gene: TRBV6-5
D gene: .
clone size: few
CDR3 protein: CASSFRPGNEKLFF
CDR3 DNA: TGTGCCAGCAGTTTCCGTCCCGGTAATGAAAAACTGTTTTTT

J gene: TRBJ2-5
V gene: TRBV30
D gene: .
clone size: few
CDR3 protein: CAWSRLGGFETQYF
CDR3 DNA: TGTGCCTGGAGCCGTCTCGGAGGGTTTGAGACCCAGTACTTC

J gene: TRBJ2-1
V gene: TRBV29-1
D gene: TRBD2
clone size: few
CDR3 protein: CSAAGTSIVYEQFF
CDR3 DNA: TGCAGCGCCGCCGGGACTAGCATTGTATATGAGCAGTTCTTC

J gene: TRBJ2-2
V gene: TRBV7-2
D gene: TRBD1
clone size: .
CDR3 protein: CASSKTGGSGELFF
CDR3 DNA: TGTGCCAGCAGCAAGACAGGGGGGAGCGGGGAGCTGTTTTTT

J gene: TRBJ1-4
V gene: TRBV6-5
D gene: .
clone size: few
CDR3 protein: CASSRTVNEKLFF
CDR3 DNA: TGTGCCAGCAGCCGGACAGTTAATGAAAAACTGTTTTTT

J gene: TRBJ1-1
V gene: TRBV5-1
D gene: .
clone size: few
CDR3 protein: CASSSSGTQVGQAFF
CDR3 DNA: TGCGCCAGCAGCTCCTCAGGGACCCAGGTGGGCCAAGCTTTCTTT

J gene: TRBJ1-2
V gene: TRBV29-1
D gene: TRBD1
clone size: medium-sized
CDR3 protein: CSVGQGINYGYTF
CDR3 DNA: TGCAGCGTGGGACAGGGGATTAACTATGGCTACACCTTC

J gene: TRBJ1-1
V gene: TRBV7-4
D gene: .
clone size: .
CDR3 protein: CASMHRVTNTEAFF
CDR3 DNA: TGTGCCAGCATGCACCGGGTTACGAACACTGAAGCTTTCTTT

J gene: TRBJ2-3
V gene: TRBV28
D gene: .
clone size: .
CDR3 protein: CASSPPDGDIDTQYF
CDR3 DNA: TGTGCCAGCAGTCCCCCGGACGGAGATATTGATACGCAGTATTTT

J gene: TRBJ1-5
V gene: TRBV6-2/TRBV6-3
D gene: TRBD1
clone size: .
CDR3 protein: CASSFRQGSQPQHF
CDR3 DNA: TGTGCCAGCAGTTTCAGACAGGGGAGTCAGCCCCAGCATTTT

J gene: TRBJ1-6
V gene: TRBV14
D gene: .
clone size: .
CDR3 protein: CASIPGNSPLHF
CDR3 DNA: TGTGCCAGCATCCCAGGGAATTCACCCCTCCACTTT

J gene: TRBJ2-3
V gene: TRBV29-1
D gene: .
clone size: .
CDR3 protein: CSVEVGVDTQYF
CDR3 DNA: TGCAGCGTTGAAGTGGGGGTCGATACGCAGTATTTT

J gene: TRBJ2-7
V gene: TRBV5-6
D gene: .
clone size: .
CDR3 protein: CASNKGSYEQYF
CDR3 DNA: TGTGCCAGCAATAAAGGCAGCTACGAGCAGTACTTC

J gene: TRBJ2-1
V gene: TRBV12-3/TRBV12-4
D gene: .
clone size: few
CDR3 protein: CASRRRGNEQFF
CDR3 DNA: TGTGCCAGCAGACGAAGGGGTAATGAGCAGTTCTTC

J gene: TRBJ2-7
V gene: TRBV13
D gene: .
clone size: .
CDR3 protein: CASSLGGRANLWNEQYF
CDR3 DNA: TGTGCCAGCAGCTTAGGCGGTAGGGCCAATCTCTGGAACGAGCAGTACTTC

J gene: TRBJ2-1
V gene: TRBV7-9
D gene: .
clone size: .
CDR3 protein: CASSKSGSINEQFF
CDR3 DNA: TGTGCCAGCAGCAAAAGCGGGTCCATCAATGAGCAGTTCTTC

J gene: TRBJ2-7
V gene: TRBV6-2/TRBV6-3
D gene: .
clone size: .
CDR3 protein: CASNYSSGAYEQYF
CDR3 DNA: TGTGCCAGCAATTACTCATCGGGGGCGTACGAGCAGTACTTC

J gene: TRBJ2-7
V gene: TRBV9
D gene: TRBD2
clone size: few
CDR3 protein: CASSVGLAQDYEQYF
CDR3 DNA: TGTGCCAGCAGCGTCGGACTAGCTCAGGACTACGAGCAGTACTTC

J gene: TRBJ2-1
V gene: TRBV12-3/TRBV12-4
D gene: TRBD2
clone size: few
CDR3 protein: CASSTGLAGPISSYNEQFF
CDR3 DNA: TGTGCCAGCAGCACAGGACTAGCGGGACCTATAAGCTCCTACAATGAGCAGTTCTTC

J gene: TRBJ1-4
V gene: TRBV4-3
D gene: .
clone size: few
CDR3 protein: CASSQVGRGRKDEKLFF
CDR3 DNA: TGCGCCAGCAGCCAGGTTGGCAGGGGACGGAAGGACGAAAAACTGTTTTTT

J gene: TRBJ2-2
V gene: TRBV7-2
D gene: TRBD2
clone size: .
CDR3 protein: CASSLALLAGDPGELFF
CDR3 DNA: TGTGCCAGCAGCTTAGCCTTACTAGCGGGAGACCCCGGGGAGCTGTTTTTT

J gene: TRBJ2-7
V gene: TRBV3-1
D gene: .
clone size: few
CDR3 protein: CASSTWTAPYEQYF
CDR3 DNA: TGTGCCAGCAGCACTTGGACTGCACCCTACGAGCAGTACTTC

J gene: TRBJ1-2
V gene: TRBV12-3/TRBV12-4
D gene: .
clone size: .
CDR3 protein: CASLVPEWGYTF
CDR3 DNA: TGTGCCAGCCTCGTACCTGAGTGGGGCTACACCTTC

J gene: TRBJ2-3
V gene: TRBV15
D gene: .
clone size: .
CDR3 protein: CATSSEGGDTDTQYF
CDR3 DNA: TGTGCCACCAGCAGTGAAGGGGGGGACACAGATACGCAGTATTTT

J gene: TRBJ2-7
V gene: TRBV29-1
D gene: TRBD2
clone size: few
CDR3 protein: CSVETIRGSGAHEQYF
CDR3 DNA: TGCAGCGTTGAAACCATCAGGGGTAGCGGGGCCCACGAGCAGTACTTC

J gene: TRBJ1-5
V gene: TRBV15
D gene: .
clone size: few
CDR3 protein: CATSRVDQPQHF
CDR3 DNA: TGTGCCACCAGCAGAGTAGACCAGCCCCAGCATTTT

J gene: TRBJ2-1
V gene: TRBV4-3
D gene: .
clone size: .
CDR3 protein: CASSQGGRSNEQFF
CDR3 DNA: TGCGCCAGCAGCCAAGGGGGTCGCTCAAATGAGCAGTTCTTC

J gene: TRBJ2-5
V gene: TRBV15
D gene: .
clone size: .
CDR3 protein: CATSRGSGETQYF
CDR3 DNA: TGTGCCACCAGCAGAGGTTCGGGGGAGACCCAGTACTTC

J gene: TRBJ2-7
V gene: TRBV18
D gene: .
clone size: .
CDR3 protein: CASSPEDRVYEQYF
CDR3 DNA: TGTGCCAGCTCACCCGAGGACAGAGTCTACGAGCAGTACTTC

J gene: TRBJ2-3
V gene: TRBV5-1
D gene: .
clone size: .
CDR3 protein: CASSPQASTDTQYF
CDR3 DNA: TGCGCCAGCAGCCCACAGGCTAGCACAGATACGCAGTATTTT

J gene: TRBJ2-2
V gene: TRBV6-5
D gene: .
clone size: .
CDR3 protein: CASRKGDGELFF
CDR3 DNA: TGTGCCAGCAGGAAGGGCGACGGGGAGCTGTTTTTT

J gene: TRBJ2-2
V gene: TRBV20-1
D gene: .
clone size: .
CDR3 protein: CSAHQGEGTGELFF
CDR3 DNA: TGCAGTGCCCACCAGGGGGAGGGCACCGGGGAGCTGTTTTTT

J gene: TRBJ1-3
V gene: TRBV20-1
D gene: TRBD1
clone size: .
CDR3 protein: CSAQPWTGLEDTIYF
CDR3 DNA: TGCAGTGCTCAACCCTGGACAGGGTTGGAGGACACCATATATTTT

J gene: TRBJ1-6
V gene: TRBV12-3/TRBV12-4
D gene: .
clone size: .
CDR3 protein: CASRKRHLLNSPLHF
CDR3 DNA: TGTGCCAGCAGAAAAAGACACCTACTCAATTCACCCCTCCACTTT

J gene: TRBJ2-1
V gene: TRBV10-3
D gene: TRBD2
clone size: .
CDR3 protein: CAISVGASGRSYNEQFF
CDR3 DNA: TGTGCCATCAGTGTAGGGGCTAGCGGGCGCTCCTACAACGAGCAGTTCTTC

J gene: TRBJ2-5
V gene: TRBV20-1
D gene: .
clone size: .
CDR3 protein: CSARGGVFSSQETQYF
CDR3 DNA: TGCAGTGCTAGAGGAGGTGTGTTCTCTTCGCAAGAGACCCAGTACTTC

J gene: TRBJ2-3
V gene: TRBV7-2
D gene: TRBD2
clone size: .
CDR3 protein: CASSLKTSGSRFTDTQYF
CDR3 DNA: TGTGCCAGCAGCTTAAAGACTAGCGGGAGTAGATTCACAGATACGCAGTATTTT